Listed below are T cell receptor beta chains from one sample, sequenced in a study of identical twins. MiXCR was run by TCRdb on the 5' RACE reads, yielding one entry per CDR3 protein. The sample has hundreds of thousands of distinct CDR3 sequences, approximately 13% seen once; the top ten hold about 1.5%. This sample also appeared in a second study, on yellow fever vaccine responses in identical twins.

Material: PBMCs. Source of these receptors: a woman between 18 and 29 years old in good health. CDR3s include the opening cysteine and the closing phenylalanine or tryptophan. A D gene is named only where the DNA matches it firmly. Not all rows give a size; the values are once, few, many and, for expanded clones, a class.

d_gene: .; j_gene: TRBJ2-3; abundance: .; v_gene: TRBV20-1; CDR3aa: CSARAGWMTGDTQYF; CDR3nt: TGCAGTGCTAGAGCCGGATGGATGACGGGAGATACGCAGTATTTT
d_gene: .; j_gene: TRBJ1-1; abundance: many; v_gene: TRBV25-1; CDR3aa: CASSVGRDTEAFF; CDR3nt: TGTGCCAGCAGTGTGGGGAGGGACACTGAAGCTTTCTTT
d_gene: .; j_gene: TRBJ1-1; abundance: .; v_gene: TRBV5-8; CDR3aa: CASSLAGRSTEAFF; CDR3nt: TGTGCCAGCAGCTTGGCGGGGAGGAGCACTGAAGCTTTCTTT
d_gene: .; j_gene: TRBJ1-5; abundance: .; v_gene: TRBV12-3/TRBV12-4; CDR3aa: CASSWIGDSNQPQHF; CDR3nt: TGTGCCAGCAGTTGGATCGGGGATAGCAATCAGCCCCAGCATTTT
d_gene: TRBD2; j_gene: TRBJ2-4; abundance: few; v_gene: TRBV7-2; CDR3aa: CASRLGGGAKNIQYF; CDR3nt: TGTGCCAGCAGACTGGGCGGGGGGGCCAAAAACATTCAGTACTTC
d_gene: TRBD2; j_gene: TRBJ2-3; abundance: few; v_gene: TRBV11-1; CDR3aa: CASRSAGGLGKAHTRTDTQYF; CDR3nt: TGTGCCAGCAGATCTGCGGGAGGGCTCGGGAAGGCCCACACTCGTACAGATACGCAGTATTTT
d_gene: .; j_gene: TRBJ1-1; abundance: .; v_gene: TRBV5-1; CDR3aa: CASSLNRELEAFF; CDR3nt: TGCGCCAGCAGCTTGAACAGGGAACTGGAAGCTTTCTTT
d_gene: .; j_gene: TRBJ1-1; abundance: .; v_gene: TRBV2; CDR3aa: CASSAWGADEAFF; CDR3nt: TGTGCCAGTAGTGCGTGGGGGGCGGATGAAGCTTTCTTT
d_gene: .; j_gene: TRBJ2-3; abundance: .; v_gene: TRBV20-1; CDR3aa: CSARDRDSTSVRADTQYF; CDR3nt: TGCAGTGCTAGAGACCGGGACTCTACCTCAGTACGCGCAGATACGCAGTATTTT
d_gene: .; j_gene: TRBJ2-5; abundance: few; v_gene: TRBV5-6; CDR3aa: CASSFGWGTQYF; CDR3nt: TGTGCCAGCAGCTTCGGATGGGGAACCCAGTACTTC
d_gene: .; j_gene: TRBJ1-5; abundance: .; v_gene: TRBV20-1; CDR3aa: CSASYTGTAQPQHF; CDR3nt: TGCAGTGCTAGCTACACAGGGACTGCTCAGCCCCAGCATTTT
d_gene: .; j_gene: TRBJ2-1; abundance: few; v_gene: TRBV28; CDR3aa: CASSLLGGDNEQFF; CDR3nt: TGTGCCAGCAGTTTATTGGGCGGTGACAATGAGCAGTTCTTC
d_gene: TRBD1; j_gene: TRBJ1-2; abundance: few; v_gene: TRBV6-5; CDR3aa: CASSYTQGAEGYTF; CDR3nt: TGTGCCAGCAGTTACACACAGGGGGCGGAGGGCTACACCTTC
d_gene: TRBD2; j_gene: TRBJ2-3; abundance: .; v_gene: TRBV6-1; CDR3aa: CASSPSGTSPDTQYF; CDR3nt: TGTGCCAGCAGTCCTAGCGGGACAAGCCCAGATACGCAGTATTTT
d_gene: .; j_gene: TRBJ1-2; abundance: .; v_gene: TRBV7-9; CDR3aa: CASSPQGRLANYGYTF; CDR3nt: TGTGCCAGCAGCCCACAGGGACGCCTCGCTAACTATGGCTACACCTTC
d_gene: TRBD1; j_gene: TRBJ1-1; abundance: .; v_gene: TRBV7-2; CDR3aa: CASRTSTGGVRNEAFF; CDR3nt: TGTGCCAGCAGGACTTCTACAGGGGGGGTAAGGAATGAAGCTTTCTTT
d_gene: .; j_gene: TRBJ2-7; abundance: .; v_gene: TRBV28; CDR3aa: CASSPPPLGSYEQYF; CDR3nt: TGTGCCAGCAGTCCCCCGCCCCTCGGCTCCTACGAGCAGTACTTC
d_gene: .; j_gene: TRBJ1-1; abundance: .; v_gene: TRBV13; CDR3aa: CASSLVGGTYTEAFF; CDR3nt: TGTGCCAGCAGCTTAGTGGGTGGGACTTACACTGAAGCTTTCTTT
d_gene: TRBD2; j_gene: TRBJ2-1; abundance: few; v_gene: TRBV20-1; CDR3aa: CSARDVQRGGYEQFF; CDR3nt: TGCAGTGCTAGAGATGTACAGCGGGGGGGCTATGAGCAGTTCTTC
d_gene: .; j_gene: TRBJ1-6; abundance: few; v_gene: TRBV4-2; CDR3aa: CASSQGIRGGDNSPLHF; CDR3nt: TGTGCCAGCAGCCAAGGTATCAGGGGAGGGGATAATTCACCCCTCCACTTT
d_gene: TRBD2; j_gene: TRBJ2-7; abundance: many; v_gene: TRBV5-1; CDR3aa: CASSLAGAGGSYEQYF; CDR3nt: TGCGCCAGCAGCTTGGCCGGGGCGGGAGGTTCCTACGAGCAGTACTTC
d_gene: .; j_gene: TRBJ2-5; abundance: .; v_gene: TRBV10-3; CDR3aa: CAIGGGETQYF; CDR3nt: TGTGCCATAGGTGGGGGTGAGACCCAGTACTTC
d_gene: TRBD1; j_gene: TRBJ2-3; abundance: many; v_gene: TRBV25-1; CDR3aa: CASSDGTGITDTQYF; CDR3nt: TGTGCCAGCAGTGATGGGACAGGGATTACAGATACGCAGTATTTT
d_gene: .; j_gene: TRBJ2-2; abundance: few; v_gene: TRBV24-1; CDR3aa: CATSDSYARDNTGELFF; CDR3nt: TGTGCCACCAGTGATTCATACGCCAGGGACAACACCGGGGAGCTGTTTTTT
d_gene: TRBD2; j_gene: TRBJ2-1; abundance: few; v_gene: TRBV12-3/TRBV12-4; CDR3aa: CASSLIGREGLNEQFF; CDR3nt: TGTGCCAGCAGCCTGATAGGGCGGGAGGGCCTCAATGAGCAGTTCTTC
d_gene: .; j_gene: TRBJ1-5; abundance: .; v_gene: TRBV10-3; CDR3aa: CAISGAGAGQPQHF; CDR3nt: TGTGCCATCAGTGGGGCAGGGGCAGGTCAGCCCCAGCATTTT
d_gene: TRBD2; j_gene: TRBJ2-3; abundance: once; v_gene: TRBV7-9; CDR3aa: CASSSRLAGNTDTQYF; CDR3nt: TGTGCCAGCAGCTCTCGACTAGCGGGGAACACAGATACGCAGTATTTT
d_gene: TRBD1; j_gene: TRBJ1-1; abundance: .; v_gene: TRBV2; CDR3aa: CASSNLFGQGGTEAFF; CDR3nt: TGTGCCAGCAGTAACCTGTTCGGACAGGGGGGAACTGAAGCTTTCTTT
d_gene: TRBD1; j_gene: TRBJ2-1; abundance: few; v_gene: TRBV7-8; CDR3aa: CASSFPGGAGSYNEQFF; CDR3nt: TGTGCCAGCAGCTTCCCAGGGGGCGCGGGCTCCTACAATGAGCAGTTCTTC
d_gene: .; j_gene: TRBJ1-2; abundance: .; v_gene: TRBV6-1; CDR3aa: CASSAVRYGYTF; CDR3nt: TGTGCCAGCAGCGCCGTTCGCTATGGCTACACCTTC
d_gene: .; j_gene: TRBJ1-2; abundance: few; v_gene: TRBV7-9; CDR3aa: CASSSQRTEHGYTF; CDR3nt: TGTGCCAGCAGCTCCCAGCGGACGGAGCATGGCTACACCTTC
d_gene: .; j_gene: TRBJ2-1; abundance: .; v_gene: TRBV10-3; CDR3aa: CAISDPRDSYNEQFF; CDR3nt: TGTGCCATCAGTGACCCCAGGGACTCCTACAATGAGCAGTTCTTC
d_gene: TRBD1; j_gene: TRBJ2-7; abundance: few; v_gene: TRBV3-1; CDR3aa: CASSQIFDRGLSYEQYF; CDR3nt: TGTGCCAGCAGCCAGATCTTCGACAGGGGGCTTTCCTACGAGCAGTACTTC
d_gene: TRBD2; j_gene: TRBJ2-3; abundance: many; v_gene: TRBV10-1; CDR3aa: CASSESVASGSIADTQYF; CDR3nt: TGCGCCAGCAGTGAGTCGGTTGCTAGCGGGAGTATCGCAGATACGCAGTATTTT
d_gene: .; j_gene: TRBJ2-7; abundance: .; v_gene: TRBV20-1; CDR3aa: CSATPSDGYEQYF; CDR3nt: TGCAGTGCTACACCTAGCGACGGCTACGAGCAGTACTTC
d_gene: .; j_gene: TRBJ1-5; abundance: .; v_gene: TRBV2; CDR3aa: CASIPDRNQPQHF; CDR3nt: TGTGCCAGCATTCCTGACAGAAATCAGCCCCAGCATTTT
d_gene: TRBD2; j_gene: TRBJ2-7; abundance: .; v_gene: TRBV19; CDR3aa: CASSRGLASSSYEQYF; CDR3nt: TGTGCCAGTAGCCGCGGACTAGCGTCCTCCTCCTACGAGCAGTACTTC
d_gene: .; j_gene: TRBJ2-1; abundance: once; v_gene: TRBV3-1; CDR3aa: CATSQEVAWRTSNEQFF; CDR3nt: TGTGCCACCAGCCAAGAAGTCGCCTGGAGAACGTCAAATGAGCAGTTCTTC
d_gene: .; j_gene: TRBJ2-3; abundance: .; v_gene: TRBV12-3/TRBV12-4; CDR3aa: CASSAGGPADTQYF; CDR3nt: TGTGCCAGCAGTGCCGGGGGTCCCGCAGATACGCAGTATTTT
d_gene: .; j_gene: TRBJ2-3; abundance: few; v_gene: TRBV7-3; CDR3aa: CASSPSSVSTDTQYF; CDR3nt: TGTGCCAGCAGCCCCTCTAGCGTAAGCACAGATACGCAGTATTTT
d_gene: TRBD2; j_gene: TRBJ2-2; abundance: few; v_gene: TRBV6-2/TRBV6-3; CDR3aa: CASSSRTSGRFTGELFF; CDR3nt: TGTGCCAGCAGTTCAAGGACTAGCGGGAGATTCACCGGGGAGCTGTTTTTT
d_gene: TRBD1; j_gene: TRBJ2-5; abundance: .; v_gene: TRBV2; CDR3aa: CASSEATGIQETQYF; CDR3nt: TGTGCCAGCAGTGAAGCGACAGGGATACAAGAGACCCAGTACTTC
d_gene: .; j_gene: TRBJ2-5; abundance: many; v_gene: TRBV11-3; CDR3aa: CASSVRPGTPTWETQYF; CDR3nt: TGTGCCAGCAGTGTAAGGCCGGGGACACCCACTTGGGAGACCCAGTACTTC
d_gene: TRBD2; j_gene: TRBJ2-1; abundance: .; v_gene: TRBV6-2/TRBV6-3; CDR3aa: CASSYVAGGRRSYNEQFF; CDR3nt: TGTGCCAGCAGTTACGTAGCGGGGGGCCGAAGATCCTACAATGAGCAGTTCTTC
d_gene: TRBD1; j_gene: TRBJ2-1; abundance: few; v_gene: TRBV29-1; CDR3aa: CSVVQLQAGTGVNSEQFF; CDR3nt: TGCAGCGTTGTGCAACTCCAGGCCGGGACAGGGGTTAATAGTGAGCAGTTCTTC
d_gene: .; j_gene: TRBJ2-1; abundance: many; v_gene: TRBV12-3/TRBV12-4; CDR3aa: CASSYRVSSYNEQFF; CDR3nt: TGTGCCAGCAGTTACAGGGTAAGCTCCTACAATGAGCAGTTCTTC
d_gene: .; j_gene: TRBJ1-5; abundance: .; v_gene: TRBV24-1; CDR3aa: CATSSTGEYQPQHF; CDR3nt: TGTGCCACCAGTTCGACAGGAGAATATCAGCCCCAGCATTTT
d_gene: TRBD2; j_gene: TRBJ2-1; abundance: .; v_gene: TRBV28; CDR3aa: CASSFGPRGGSRYNEQFF; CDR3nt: TGTGCCAGCAGTTTTGGCCCTCGGGGCGGGAGTCGGTACAATGAGCAGTTCTTC
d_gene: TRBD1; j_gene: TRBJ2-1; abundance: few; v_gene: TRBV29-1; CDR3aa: CSVEGEPTGGYNEQFF; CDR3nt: TGCAGCGTTGAGGGAGAGCCGACAGGGGGCTACAATGAGCAGTTCTTC
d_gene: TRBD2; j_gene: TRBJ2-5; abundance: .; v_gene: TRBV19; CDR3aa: CASSMGLAEPKRTQYF; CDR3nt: TGTGCCAGTAGTATGGGACTAGCGGAGCCCAAGAGGACCCAGTACTTC